The 15 T cell receptor beta chains given below trace back to one sample, sequenced in a study of blood T cell repertoires in COVID-19. Sequenced by immunoSEQ multiplex PCR; TCRdb stores in-frame clones only, minus some. The profile shows about 230,000 clones, approximately 88% of them singletons. The sequencing input was peripheral blood. These receptors were taken from a man in his forties with acute or convalescent COVID-19.

This clone was seen many times. The gene calls are TRBV19 and TRBJ1-2; D remains ambiguous. Per the germline V gene, CDR1 is LNHDA and CDR2 is SQIVND (reference sequence). Between the trimmed V and J ends, which lost 3 bases and 7 bases, there was a span of 12 bases. This CDR3 region has 13 residues. The CDR3 spells CASSMRSGSGYTF. The DNA of the CDR3 is TGTGCCAGTAGTATGAGGTCCGGTTCTGGCTACACCTTC.

The chain is built from TRBV2 and TRBJ2-1; TRBD2 matches 9 bases. The CDR3 is 16 amino acids. Germline V gene data show CDR1 as SNHLY and CDR2 as FYNNEI. The V and J ends lost 3 bases and 4 bases, in that order; junction bases with no gene match: 7. CDR3 in amino acids: CASSDYETSGYNEQFF. As DNA, the CDR3 is TGTGCCAGCAGTGATTATGAGACTAGCGGTTACAATGAGCAGTTCTTC.

This chain connects TRBV5-6 to TRBJ1-6; a possible D gene is TRBD1 (6 bases). The CDR3 runs 15 residues. Between the trimmed V and J ends, which lost 4 bases and 7 bases, there was a span of 15 bases. Germline V gene sequence: CDR1 SGHDT, CDR2 YYEEEE. The CDR3 here is CASSPDGGGNSPLHF. In DNA form, the CDR3 reads TGTGCCAGCAGCCCGGACGGCGGGGGCAATTCACCCCTCCACTTT.

The J gene is TRBJ2-1, the V gene TRBV7-3; D remains ambiguous. Germline-derived CDR1 and CDR2 are SGHTA and FQGTGA. With 2 bases removed from V and 2 bases from J, the gap between germline ends came to 13 bases. The CDR3 loop spans 16 amino acids. The CDR3 coding sequence is TGTGCCAGCAGCTTACTATTTGCCGCCGCCTACAATGAGCAGTTCTTC. This translates into CASSLLFAAAYNEQFF.

The chain has TRBV6-2 or TRBV6-3 and TRBJ1-1; 9 bases match TRBD1. Germline-derived CDR1 and CDR2 are MNHEY and SVGEGT. The ends lost 6 bases at V and 1 base at J; junction bases unmatched: 15. The CDR3 loop spans 18 amino acids. The CDR3 reads CASSRNPRDRASNTEAFF. The DNA for the CDR3 is TGTGCCAGCAGCAGAAACCCCCGGGACAGGGCGTCGAACACTGAAGCTTTCTTT.

The chain links TRBV7-6 to TRBJ1-1; D gene ambiguous. Trimming took off 3 bases at V and 2 bases at J, with 4 bases between the two ends. This CDR3 is built from 12 residues. The V gene's germline CDR1 is SGHVS and CDR2 FNYEAQ. CDR3: CASSFRNTEAFF. CDR3 bases: TGTGCCAGCAGCTTCAGAAACACTGAAGCTTTCTTT.

This sequence joins TRBV19 and TRBJ1-5; D ambiguous. Trimming removed 8 bases from V and 2 bases from J, with 13 bases in between. Germline loops: CDR1 LNHDA, CDR2 SQIVND (reference sequence). The CDR3 consists of 14 residues. CDR3 sequence (DNA): TGTGCCAGTTACCCGGGGTATGGCAATCAGCCCCAGCATTTT. Its protein product is CASYPGYGNQPQHF.

The chain employs TRBV6-5 and TRBJ2-1, with TRBD1 matching 9 bases. The junction had 8 bases not matched to a gene; V was cut back by 7 bases and J by 4 bases. This CDR3 has 15 amino acids. Germline assignment: CDR1 MNHEY and CDR2 SVGAGI. CDR3 in DNA: TGTGCCAGCACCTTCCTCGGGACAGGGTACAATGAGCAGTTCTTC. Translated, it gives CASTFLGTGYNEQFF.

V usage is TRBV15 and J usage is TRBJ1-5, with 9 positions matching TRBD1. V shed 3 bases, J shed 5 bases, and the junction held 2 bases outside the gene matches. The CDR3 totals 14 residues. Germline V CDR1 and CDR2: LNHNV, YYDKDF (reference sequence). CDR3 in DNA: TGTGCCACCAGCAGGAGGGACAGGGATCAGCCCCAGCATTTT. Translating it yields CATSRRDRDQPQHF.

The chain recombines TRBV30 with TRBJ2-7, with D possibly being TRBD2 (7 bases). This CDR3 is 13 amino acids long. In germline, CDR1 is GTSNPN, CDR2 SVGIG (reference sequence). Trimming stripped 2 bases from V and 0 bases from J, with 8 bases between. Here the CDR3 DNA reads TGTGCCTGGAGTCGGGGGGCCTCCTACGAGCAGTACTTC. Its protein product is CAWSRGASYEQYF.

The V and J genes are TRBV19 and TRBJ2-2, with D unresolved. Germline CDR1 reads LNHDA; CDR2 reads SQIVND (reference sequence). The CDR3 has 14 amino acids. V was trimmed by 1 base and J by 4 bases, leaving 7 bases between them. DNA for the CDR3: TGTGCCAGTAGTATAGGAGGATTCACCGGGGAGCTGTTTTTT. Protein: CASSIGGFTGELFF. Variable domain in full (rest from reference TRBV19 and TRBJ2-2): DGGITQSPKYLFRKEGQNVTLSCEQNLNHDAMYWYRQDPGQGLRLIYYSQIVNDFQKGDIAEGYSVSREKKESFPLTVTSAQKNPTAFYLCASSIGGFTGELFFGEGSRLTVL.

The chain couples TRBV5-4 to TRBJ2-7, with D perhaps matching TRBD2 (6 bases). The CDR3 is 15 amino acids. The V end was cut by 2 bases, the J end by 2 bases, with 14 bases between. The germline gives CDR1 SGHNT, CDR2 YYREEE (reference sequence). The CDR3 DNA reads TGTGCCAGCAGCTTACAACCGGGACTTACCTACGAGCAGTACTTC. It yields the protein CASSLQPGLTYEQYF. Together with reference TRBV5-4 and TRBJ2-7, the CDR3 gives the full variable domain: ETGVTQSPTHLIKTRGQQVTLRCSSQSGHNTVSWYQQALGQGPQFIFQYYREEENGRGNFPPRFSGLQFPNYSSELNVNALELDDSALYLCASSLQPGLTYEQYFGPGTRLTVT.

This CDR3 is CASSLEVAGRSGNTIYF. Here the CDR3 DNA reads TGCGCCAGCAGCTTGGAGGTGGCAGGTCGCTCTGGAAACACCATATATTTT. The gene calls are TRBV5-1 and TRBJ1-3; D gene ambiguous. Trimming removed 0 bases from V and 0 bases from J, with 13 bases in between. Looked up from germline, CDR1 is SGHRS and CDR2 is YFSETQ. This CDR3 spans 17 amino acids.

This clone was observed a handful of times. The V call is TRBV9, the J call TRBJ2-1; D call uncertain. This CDR3 is built from 14 residues. Germline assignment: CDR1 SGDLS and CDR2 YYNGEE. Trimming removed 3 bases at V and 6 bases at J, with 13 bases between. The CDR3 spells CASSARSRSNEQFF. CDR3 nucleotide sequence: TGTGCCAGCAGCGCAAGGAGTCGGTCCAATGAGCAGTTCTTC.

The sample holds one count of this clone. The chain joins TRBV6-5 to TRBJ1-2, with TRBD1 matching over 7 bases. Trimming at V came to 0 bases and at J to 3 bases, leaving 4 bases not matched to a gene. Germline assignment: CDR1 MNHEY and CDR2 SVGAGI. This CDR3 is built from 15 residues. The CDR3 nucleotides read TGTGCCAGCAGTTACTCGATAGGGACAGACTATGGCTACACCTTC. This translates into CASSYSIGTDYGYTF.